The 24 T cell receptor beta chains in this list originate from one sample, sequenced in a study of blood T cell repertoires in COVID-19. Profiled with immunoSEQ multiplex PCR; TCRdb holds only in-frame clones, not every one. Seen here are roughly 400,000 clones, roughly 90% observed once, and the top ten hold 1.2% to 1.5%. The sequencing input was PBMCs or T cells enriched from blood (not recorded which). These receptors were collected from a woman between 18 and 29 years old who had been exposed to COVID-19.

The V and J genes are TRBV19 and TRBJ1-1; 9 bases are a match to TRBD1. The CDR3 has 14 amino acids. Germline trimming cut 8 bases from V and 6 bases from J; bases unmatched to any gene: 10. In germline, CDR1 is LNHDA, CDR2 SQIVND (reference sequence). CDR3 coding DNA: TGTGCCAGTGTACCGGGACAGGGCTATGCTGAAGCTTTCTTT. Amino acid sequence: CASVPGQGYAEAFF.

The gene calls are TRBV7-9 and TRBJ1-2; a possible D gene is TRBD1 (6 bases). Trimming shortened V by 1 base and J by 11 bases, and 14 bases separated the two germline ends. Germline V gene data show CDR1 as SEHNR and CDR2 as FQNEAQ (reference sequence). The CDR3 spans 13 residues. CDR3 amino acids: CASSLGEGQRYTF. CDR3 nucleotide sequence: TGTGCCAGCAGCTTAGGGGAAGGACAGCGTTACACCTTC.

The chain combines TRBV9 with TRBJ2-7, with TRBD1 identical over 8 bases. The CDR3 is 15 amino acids. The J segment lost 1 base and the V segment lost 2 bases, leaving 5 bases of the junction unmatched. Germline V gene lookup returns CDR1 SGDLS and CDR2 YYNGEE. CDR3 coding DNA: TGTGCCAGCAGCGTTTCGGGGGACAGGTCCTACGAGCAGTACTTC. Translated, it gives CASSVSGDRSYEQYF.

This clone occurred a few times. The genes are TRBV6-1 and TRBJ2-1; tentatively, D is TRBD2 (5 bases). Per germline, CDR1 MNHNS and CDR2 SASEGT. Trimming shortened V by 2 bases and J by 6 bases, and 14 bases separated the two germline ends. This CDR3 spans 15 amino acids. CDR3 sequence reads: CASSEWGVVGNEQFF. CDR3 nucleotides: TGTGCCAGCAGTGAATGGGGAGTAGTGGGCAATGAGCAGTTCTTC.

This chain uses TRBV19 with TRBJ1-6; 9 bases map to TRBD1. J lost 10 bases, V lost 5 bases, and 15 bases had no gene match. CDR3 length equals 17 residues. The V gene's germline CDR1 is LNHDA and CDR2 SQIVND (reference sequence). This CDR3 reads CASSPVGQGPTRSPLHF. CDR3 sequence (DNA): TGTGCCAGTAGTCCCGTGGGACAGGGCCCCACAAGGTCACCCCTCCACTTT.

This rearrangement joins TRBV4-2 to TRBJ1-3, with TRBD1 matching over 12 bases. Germline V gene data show CDR1 as LGHNA and CDR2 as YNFKEQ. The junction had 4 bases not matched to a gene; V was cut back by 4 bases and J by 0 bases. The CDR3 spans 17 residues. Written as DNA, the CDR3 is TGTGCCAGCAGCCGCGGGACAGGGGGCATCTCTGGAAACACCATATATTTT. This sequence encodes CASSRGTGGISGNTIYF.

The CDR3 coding sequence is TGCGCCAGCAGCTTCGGTAGCGGGAGGGCCTCCGAGCAGTACTTC. Its translation is CASSFGSGRASEQYF. This chain connects TRBV5-1 to TRBJ2-7; 11 bases align to TRBD2. Trimming at V came to 2 bases and at J to 6 bases, leaving 7 bases not matched to a gene. The V gene's germline CDR1 is SGHRS and CDR2 YFSETQ. The length of the CDR3 is 15 residues.

CDR3 amino acids: CASITGNTYEQYF. The CDR3 DNA is TGTGCCAGTATAACAGGGAATACCTACGAGCAGTACTTC. The rearrangement links TRBV28 to TRBJ2-7; D perhaps matches TRBD1 (6 bases). This CDR3 contains 13 residues. V lost 9 bases to trimming and J lost 2 bases, with 14 bases between them. Germline V gene sequence: CDR1 MDHEN, CDR2 SYDVKM.

This rearrangement joins TRBV19 to TRBJ1-5, with D hard to call. The CDR3 length is 16 residues. Trimming cost V 7 bases and J 0 bases, with 16 bases left between them. Germline CDR1 is LNHDA and CDR2 is SQIVND (reference sequence). CDR3 loop: CASTDIGRNSNQPQHF. The CDR3 DNA sequence: TGTGCCAGTACCGACATCGGCCGGAATAGCAATCAGCCCCAGCATTTT.

This chain joins TRBV18 and TRBJ1-1; D gene ambiguous. Trimming removed 3 bases at V and 6 bases at J, with 5 bases between. Germline loops: CDR1 KGHSH, CDR2 LQKENI. This CDR3 is built from 11 residues. The chain's CDR3 is CASSPRAEAFF. The DNA for the CDR3 is TGTGCCAGCTCACCTCGAGCTGAAGCTTTCTTT.

The rearrangement links TRBV25-1 to TRBJ2-1; TRBD2 aligns across 10 bases. Looked up from germline, CDR1 is MGHDK and CDR2 is SYGVNS. This CDR3 is built from 17 residues. J lost 7 bases, V lost 0 bases, and 9 bases had no gene match. CDR3 nucleotides: TGTGCCAGCAGTGAATATCTCATAGCGGGGGGTTTTAATGAGCAGTTCTTC. Its translation: CASSEYLIAGGFNEQFF.

The chain links TRBV23-1 to TRBJ2-1; 9 positions agree with TRBD2. TRBV23-1 is recorded as an ORF, its role being uncertain. CDR3 size: 16 residues. J was trimmed by 1 base and V by 2 bases; bases with no gene match: 3. This chain's CDR3 is CASSQGTSLSYNEQFF. The CDR3 bases are TGCGCCAGCAGTCAAGGGACTAGCCTGTCCTACAATGAGCAGTTCTTC.

This clone has only one observation. The chain carries TRBV7-9 and TRBJ2-7, with TRBD2 matching over 8 bases. Germline loops: CDR1 SEHNR, CDR2 FQNEAQ (reference sequence). The CDR3 runs 17 residues. Trimming removed 4 bases from V and 6 bases from J; junction bases left unmatched: 17. CDR3 DNA sequence: TGTGCCAGCAGCTCTTCCCCGACGTGGGGGACTAGAGGCGAGCAGTACTTC. Protein product: CASSSSPTWGTRGEQYF.

This clone was detected once. This chain connects TRBV6-4 to TRBJ1-6; D unclear. V lost 6 bases, J lost 6 bases, and 12 bases lay in between. This CDR3 has 14 amino acids. Germline-derived CDR1 and CDR2 are MRHNA and SNTAGT. In DNA form, the CDR3 reads TGTGCCAGCAGGCGCGACTCCCGTAATTCACCCCTCCACTTT. As protein: CASRRDSRNSPLHF.

The CDR3 DNA is TGTGCCAGCAGATCTTATAATTCACCCCTCCACTTT. Amino acids: CASRSYNSPLHF. The V and J genes are TRBV27 and TRBJ1-6, with D uncertain. CDR1 and CDR2 (germline): MNHEY, SMNVEV (reference sequence). The CDR3 extends over 12 amino acids. The V and J ends lost 6 bases and 4 bases respectively, with 4 bases between them.

This clone was detected once. V and J are TRBV23-1 and TRBJ2-7; the match to TRBD2 covers 7 bases. TRBV23-1 is classed as an ORF, of uncertain function. This CDR3 contains 17 residues. J was trimmed by 4 bases and V by 1 base; bases with no gene match: 13. CDR3 in amino acids: CASSQFGPGRGVYEQYF. The CDR3 nucleotides read TGCGCCAGCAGTCAATTCGGACCAGGCCGGGGGGTTTACGAGCAGTACTTC.

The rearrangement joins TRBV5-5 to TRBJ1-4; 10 positions agree with TRBD1. The germline V gene has CDR1 SGHKS and CDR2 YYEKEE (reference sequence). CDR3 length equals 18 residues. V was pared by 4 bases and J by 4 bases, with 13 bases of the junction left unmatched. Here the CDR3 reads CASSPGTGAHLLNEKLFF. In DNA form, the CDR3 reads TGTGCCAGCAGCCCCGGGACAGGGGCCCACCTCCTTAATGAAAAACTGTTTTTT. The full variable domain, its missing parts supplied by reference TRBV5-5 and TRBJ1-4, is DAGVTQSPTHLIKTRGQQVTLRCSPISGHKSVSWYQQVLGQGPQFIFQYYEKEERGRGNFPDRFSARQFPNYSSELNVNALLLGDSALYLCASSPGTGAHLLNEKLFFGSGTQLSVL.

The chain employs TRBV28 and TRBJ2-7; 7 nucleotides align to TRBD2. Germline trimming cut 4 bases from V and 0 bases from J; bases unmatched to any gene: 6. The CDR3 spans 15 residues. The V gene's germline CDR1 is MDHEN and CDR2 SYDVKM. The CDR3 sequence is CASSSERDGSYEQYF. DNA of the CDR3: TGTGCCAGCAGTTCCGAGCGGGACGGCTCCTACGAGCAGTACTTC.

The gene calls are TRBV9 and TRBJ1-1; D is uncertain. This CDR3 comprises 14 residues. The V end lost 4 bases, the J end lost 1 base, and 11 bases lay between the germline ends. Germline values: CDR1 SGDLS, CDR2 YYNGEE. This CDR3 is CASSRRTGNTEAFF. In DNA form, the CDR3 reads TGTGCCAGCAGCCGGAGGACGGGGAACACTGAAGCTTTCTTT.

This clone was detected only once. The chain couples TRBV20-1 to TRBJ2-7; 9 bases are a match to TRBD1. The CDR3 has 15 residues. Trimming removed 3 bases from V and 3 bases from J; junction bases left unmatched: 9. Germline CDR1 DFQATT, CDR2 SNEGSKA (reference sequence). In nucleotides, the CDR3 is TGCAGTGCTAGTGGGGGTAGGACAGGGGACTACGAGCAGTACTTC. Translating it yields CSASGGRTGDYEQYF.

V gene TRBV18 combines with J gene TRBJ2-5, with 9 nucleotides matching TRBD1. V was pared by 0 bases and J by 2 bases, with 1 base of the junction left unmatched. The V gene's germline CDR1 is KGHSH and CDR2 LQKENI. This CDR3 contains 15 residues. The DNA for the CDR3 is TGTGCCAGCTCACCACCGGGACAGGGACAAGAGACCCAGTACTTC. It codes for CASSPPGQGQETQYF.

The chain has TRBV7-2 and TRBJ2-2; D is possibly TRBD2 (5 bases). V lost 5 bases and J lost 7, with 11 bases in between. The length of the CDR3 is 13 residues. The V gene's germline CDR1 is SGHTA and CDR2 FQGNSA. The CDR3 DNA reads TGTGCCAGCAGCCCCGGGAACCTCGGGGAGCTGTTTTTT. Its translation is CASSPGNLGELFF. Variable domain in full (rest from reference TRBV7-2 and TRBJ2-2): GAGVSQSPSNKVTEKGKDVELRCDPISGHTALYWYRQSLGQGLEFLIYFQGNSAPDKSGLPSDRFSAERTGGSVSTLTIQRTQQEDSAVYLCASSPGNLGELFFGEGSRLTVL.

V usage is TRBV29-1 and J usage is TRBJ2-3; maybe TRBD2 (5 bases). The CDR3 totals 9 residues. Germline assignment: CDR1 SQVTM and CDR2 ANQGSEA. The V gene lost 6 bases and the J gene lost 9 bases, with 7 bases spanning the gap. CDR3 sequence (DNA): TGCAGCGTCGGAGGCACGCAGTATTTT. Residues: CSVGGTQYF.

V gene TRBV9 combines with J gene TRBJ1-2; 7 bases are shared with TRBD1. This CDR3 has 12 amino acids. Germline-derived CDR1 and CDR2 are SGDLS and YYNGEE. V lost 3 bases to trimming and J lost 5 bases; unmatched junction nucleotides: 1. Here the CDR3 reads CASSAGQYGYTF. CDR3 DNA sequence: TGTGCCAGCAGCGCGGGACAGTATGGCTACACCTTC.